Shown below are 5 T cell receptor beta chains from a single sample sequenced in a study of blood T cell repertoires in COVID-19. Assay used: immunoSEQ multiplex PCR; TCRdb lists only in-frame clones, some missing. The sample shows 300,000 to 450,000 clones, around 89% of them seen only once. The sequencing sample was made of peripheral blood. The receptors stem from a woman between 25 and 40 years old with COVID-19, enrolled during active disease.

CDR3 nucleotides: TGTGCCAGCAGCCCCCTGACAGGGGGGTGGACAGATACGCAGTATTTT. Translation: CASSPLTGGWTDTQYF. This rearrangement joins TRBV14 to TRBJ2-3; 9 bases fit TRBD1. After removal of 4 bases from V and 3 bases from J, the junction contained 8 bases not matched to a gene. The CDR3 runs 16 residues. Germline V gives CDR1 SGHDN, CDR2 FVKESK.

This clone has more than one count but fewer than ten. The chain carries TRBV9 and TRBJ1-2; possibly TRBD1 for D (5 bases). Germline V gives CDR1 SGDLS, CDR2 YYNGEE. The CDR3 runs to 15 residues. Trimming removed 3 bases at V and 3 bases at J, with 15 bases between. CDR3 sequence reads: CASSAERGADYGYTF. As DNA, the CDR3 is TGTGCCAGCAGCGCGGAAAGGGGCGCGGACTATGGCTACACCTTC.

J is TRBJ1-1 and V is TRBV28; D gene unclear. V was cut by 9 bases and J by 3 bases, with 29 bases left in between. Per germline, CDR1 MDHEN and CDR2 SYDVKM. The CDR3 extends over 18 amino acids. CDR3 residues: CARHLGVGSDPADTEAFF. The CDR3, as DNA: TGTGCCAGGCATTTGGGAGTAGGATCAGATCCTGCGGACACTGAAGCTTTCTTT.

The gene calls are TRBV10-3 and TRBJ1-1, with D possibly being TRBD1 (5 bases). V gave up 3 bases and J gave up 1 base, with 12 bases separating them. The germline V gene has CDR1 ENHRY and CDR2 SYGVKD. The CDR3 is 15 amino acids. CDR3 loop: CAISESGRANTEAFF. The CDR3 DNA is TGTGCCATCAGTGAATCGGGCAGGGCGAACACTGAAGCTTTCTTT.

The rearrangement joins TRBV7-2 to TRBJ2-2; 10 positions agree with TRBD2. CDR3 length: 16 residues. The germline V gene has CDR1 SGHTA and CDR2 FQGNSA. The V and J ends lost 3 bases and 1 base, in that order; junction bases with no gene match: 2. The CDR3 bases are TGTGCCAGCAGCTTTGCTAGCGGGAGGAACACCGGGGAGCTGTTTTTT. Amino acids: CASSFASGRNTGELFF.